What follows is one T cell receptor beta chain and its context. This clonotype was observed a few times. Its antigen target is currently unknown. Base qualities are not at hand, and no much larger clone is one base apart. The germline V gene sets CDR1 to MRHNA and CDR2 to SNTAGT. From the cysteine through the phenylalanine, the CDR3 covers 14 amino acids. Only the CDR3 region is kept as DNA, spanning 42 bases read in frame from base 1. The junction shows trimming of 3 bases on V and 7 bases on J, and the gene matches do not reach 5 bases of it. The data were obtained in a study of blood T cells in healthy people across ages (dated by TCRdb to between 2014 and 2017). Looking at the study overall: In model experiments, template switching captured about one uniquely barcoded TCR beta cDNA molecule for every two T cells. Two additional independent replicas of 1 million unique cDNA reads from the same blood draw were analyzed for two donors (one aged 18 to 30 and one aged 80 or older). The donors were split into four age groups: young (average 16 years), middle-aged (more than 35), aged (over 55) and long-lived (about 74). Age-related changes in TCR beta repertoire diversity were measured in the study by deep sequencing normalized with unique cDNA molecular identifiers. Broader findings and caveats from the paper: Compared with the aged group, the long-lived group had more naive CD4+ T cells, fewer expanded clones and increased TCR diversity, suggesting age selection. Observed TCR beta diversity correlated strongly with the percentage of naive T cells measured by flow cytometry. Estimates of total diversity from one million sequenced T cells were regarded as lower bounds and underestimates. Observed TCR beta diversity per million T cells fell roughly linearly with age, and a significant reduction was already apparent by age roughly 40. Because the CMV infection status of the donors was unknown, age-related changes in expanded clonotypes may potentially have been confounded. Conclusive comparison of naive and antigen-experienced compartments was prevented by the profiling of bulk unsorted PBMCs.

The library came from 5' RACE. The sequencer listed for this sample is Illumina HiSeq 2500. The second PCR ran for roughly 7 to 12 cycles and used a J-beta primer mix along with a sample-barcoded 5' primer. Each TCR beta cDNA molecule received a unique molecular identifier from a template-switch 5' adaptor carrying 12 random nucleotides. Each sample yielded at least 2.5 million CDR3-containing paired-end reads. First-strand cDNA was synthesized from all RNA with the Mint cDNA synthesis kit, primed by a TRBC-specific oligonucleotide. Following uracil-DNA glycosylase treatment, a first 18-cycle PCR with universal primers M1SS and BC2_uni_R was performed on all cDNA. The authors' pipeline ran thus. Each sample was normalized by randomly selecting 1 million high-quality reads, each carrying a distinct molecular identifier. Reads with shared molecular identifiers were discarded instead of being binned into consensus sequences. CDR3 identification, clonotype clustering and error correction used MiTCR with a Q25 quality threshold and the strictest error-elimination algorithm. A nonparametric unseen species model with Euler transformation was used to estimate lower-bound total TCR beta diversity. TCRdb reran the public reads through fastp at Q25 and MiXCR, keeping productive beta chains. Each CDR3 protein gets just one entry, which takes the most common genes and DNA from the rows behind it. The V and J calls were determined by TCRdb, not by the authors. The sample profile shows some 1,000,000 distinct CDR3 sequences; about 23% of them were found once. Less than 0.75% of the sample lies in the top ten.

The 39 donors, aged about 6 to 95 years, were systemically healthy Caucasian individuals from Russia. Around 10 milliliters of peripheral blood were collected from each donor into EDTA-treated Vacutainer tubes. Ficoll-Paque density-gradient centrifugation was used to isolate PBMCs, with at least 6.5 million obtained per sample. Total RNA, at least 5 micrograms per sample, was extracted from PBMCs with Trizol reagent. Naive CD45RAhigh/CD27high T cell percentages were measured by flow cytometry on a PBMC aliquot from every donor. The same specimen was also included in a second study, on T cells of mothers and their children. The second study's paper adds: Nine systemically healthy Caucasian individuals, comprising three mothers and their six children, were included as donors. cDNA synthesis consumed the entire amount of extracted RNA, loaded at approximately 1.6 ug RNA in each 15 ul reaction. In the second PCR, sample barcodes and 2-4 random nucleotides were introduced via the M1S primer. More than 8 million TCR beta CDR3 reads were obtained from each mother, and approximately 3 million reads were obtained from each child. In both related and unrelated pairs, thymic selection shapes the output of TCR recombination in a similar way, with inherited differences having only a minor effect. Normalized repertoire overlap was always slightly but never significantly higher in related than unrelated mother-child pairs. Persistent microchimeric T cell clones were not detected, at a sensitivity of around 99 clones per million clonotypes. In the study, deep NGS was used to compare the TCR beta repertoires of mothers and children, and features distinguishing related mother-child pairs from unrelated individuals were sought. On average, the children were roughly 11 +/- 4 years old, while the mothers were 40 +/- 4 years old. Libraries were sequenced on Illumina HiSeq 2000 with 100+100 nt paired-end reads after adapter ligation with NEBNext reagents. To avoid cross-contamination, the mother libraries and the child libraries were prepared a month apart and sequenced in separate runs. Between 500,000 and 2,000,000 distinct TCR beta clonotypes were identified per donor. Naive TCR beta clonotypes were estimated from low-frequency clonotypes matched to each donor's FACS-determined naive share, without sorting.

The chain is encoded by TRBV6-4 joined to TRBJ2-7; the central 11 bases match TRBD1. Sequenced: blood. This receptor was obtained from a girl aged 2 to 9 in good health. The CDR3 sequence is CASSEGQGADEQYF. In nucleotide form, the sequence is TGTGCCAGCAGTGAAGGACAGGGGGCGGATGAGCAGTACTTC.